This T cell receptor (beta chain) derives from a study of blood T cells in healthy people across ages. The second PCR ran roughly 7 to 11 cycles with a sample-barcoded 5' primer and J-beta primers. TCRdb re-called the 5' RACE reads with MiXCR, one entry per CDR3 protein. Of 1.5 million to 2 million distinct CDR3 sequences listed, around 42% are singletons. Researchers collected roughly 9.8 milliliters of peripheral blood from every single donor. The CDR3 loop spans 16 amino acids. CDR1 is LGHNA, CDR2 YSLEER, per germline. Trimming removed 0 bases at V and 2 bases at J, with 11 bases between. The source of this sequence is a human donor in good health. This chain links TRBV4-3 with TRBJ2-1; no definite D call. Source material: blood. The CDR3 loop is CASSQDWGNPYNEQFF. The CDR3 DNA reads TGCGCCAGCAGCCAAGATTGGGGAAACCCCTACAATGAGCAGTTCTTC.